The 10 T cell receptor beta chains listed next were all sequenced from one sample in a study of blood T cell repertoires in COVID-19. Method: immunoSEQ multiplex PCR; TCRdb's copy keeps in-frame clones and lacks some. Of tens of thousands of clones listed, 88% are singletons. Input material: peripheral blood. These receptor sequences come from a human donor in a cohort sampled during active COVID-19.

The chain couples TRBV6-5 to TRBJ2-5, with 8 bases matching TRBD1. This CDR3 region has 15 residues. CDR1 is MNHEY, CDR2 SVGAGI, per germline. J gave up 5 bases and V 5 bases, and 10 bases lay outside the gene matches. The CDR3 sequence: CASSPQGASWETQYF. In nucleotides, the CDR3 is TGTGCCAGCAGTCCTCAGGGGGCTTCGTGGGAGACCCAGTACTTC.

Written as DNA, the CDR3 is TGTGCCACCACAGGGGGTAGTCACAATGAGCAGTTCTTC. Its translation: CATTGGSHNEQFF. The J gene is TRBJ2-1, the V gene TRBV15; 7 bases are a match to TRBD1. The germline gives CDR1 LNHNV, CDR2 YYDKDF (reference sequence). This CDR3 spans 13 amino acids. With V trimmed by 7 bases and J by 5 bases, 5 bases remained unmatched.

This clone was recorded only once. In nucleotides, the CDR3 is TGTGCCAGCAGCTTTAGCGGCGACACTGAAGCTTTCTTT. Residues: CASSFSGDTEAFF. The chain combines TRBV7-6 with TRBJ1-1, with D hard to call. The CDR3 has 13 amino acids. Trimming removed 3 bases at V and 3 bases at J, with 8 bases between. From germline, CDR1 is SGHVS and CDR2 FNYEAQ.

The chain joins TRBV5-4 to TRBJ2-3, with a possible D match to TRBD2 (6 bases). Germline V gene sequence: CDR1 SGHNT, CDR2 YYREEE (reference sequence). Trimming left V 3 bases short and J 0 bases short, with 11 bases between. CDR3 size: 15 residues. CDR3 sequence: CASSSAGLSTDTQYF. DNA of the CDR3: TGTGCCAGCAGCTCCGCGGGACTGAGCACAGATACGCAGTATTTT.

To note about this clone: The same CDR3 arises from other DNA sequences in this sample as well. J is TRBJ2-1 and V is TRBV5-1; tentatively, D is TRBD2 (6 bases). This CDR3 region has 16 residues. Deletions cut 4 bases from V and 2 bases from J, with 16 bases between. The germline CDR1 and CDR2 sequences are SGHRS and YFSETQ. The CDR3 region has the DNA TGCGCCAGCAGCCCAATTTCGGGGGTAACCTACAATGAGCAGTTCTTC. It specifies CASSPISGVTYNEQFF.

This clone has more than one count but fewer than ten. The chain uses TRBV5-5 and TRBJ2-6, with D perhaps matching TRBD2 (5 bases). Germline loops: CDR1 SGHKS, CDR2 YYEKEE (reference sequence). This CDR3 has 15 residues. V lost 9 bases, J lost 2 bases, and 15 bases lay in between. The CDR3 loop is CATANERAGANVLTF. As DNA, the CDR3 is TGTGCCACCGCGAACGAGAGGGCTGGGGCCAACGTCCTGACTTTC.

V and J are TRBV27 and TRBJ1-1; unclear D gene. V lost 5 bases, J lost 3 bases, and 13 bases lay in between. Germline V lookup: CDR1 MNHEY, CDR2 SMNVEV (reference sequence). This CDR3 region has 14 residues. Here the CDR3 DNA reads TGTGCCAGCAGTCCCCGGGGAAGTTACACTGAAGCTTTCTTT. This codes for CASSPRGSYTEAFF.

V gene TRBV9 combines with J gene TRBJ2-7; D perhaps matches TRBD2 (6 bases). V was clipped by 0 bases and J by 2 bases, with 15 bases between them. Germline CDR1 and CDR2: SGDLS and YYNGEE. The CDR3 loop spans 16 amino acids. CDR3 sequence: CASSVGGMAGAYEQYF. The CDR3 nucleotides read TGTGCCAGCAGCGTAGGCGGGATGGCCGGCGCCTACGAGCAGTACTTC.

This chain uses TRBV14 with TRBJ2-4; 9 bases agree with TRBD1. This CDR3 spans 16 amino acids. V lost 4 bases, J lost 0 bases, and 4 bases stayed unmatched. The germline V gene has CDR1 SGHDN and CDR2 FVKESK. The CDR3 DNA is TGTGCCAGCAGCCCAGGACAGGGGCTAGCCAAAAACATTCAGTACTTC. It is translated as CASSPGQGLAKNIQYF.

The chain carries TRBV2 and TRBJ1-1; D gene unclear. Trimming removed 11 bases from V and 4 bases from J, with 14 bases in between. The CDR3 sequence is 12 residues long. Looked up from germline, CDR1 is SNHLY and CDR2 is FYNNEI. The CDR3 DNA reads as TGTGCCGGAGGGTTTTTGCGCACTGAAGCTTTCTTT. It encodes CAGGFLRTEAFF.